This is a list of T cell receptor beta chains from one sample in a study of cytomegalovirus exposure and HLA in healthy donors. TCRdb's table, derived via immunoSEQ multiplex PCR, lists solely in-frame clones and lacks some. The table has 95,000 to 150,000 clones, more than 9% seen once. Sequencing was performed on PBMCs. The receptors come from a woman aged 18-29 years in good health and CMV-seropositive. Each CDR3 is given with its conserved first and last residue. A D gene is named only where the DNA matches it firmly. Rows may omit the clone size; those that give it use once, few, many or a size class.

d_call: .; j_call: TRBJ1-5; v_call: TRBV28; clone_size: .; cdr3_aa: CASSFWPQSQPQHF; cdr3_nt: TGTGCCAGCAGTTTTTGGCCTCAAAGTCAGCCCCAGCATTTT
d_call: .; j_call: TRBJ1-2; v_call: TRBV2; clone_size: few; cdr3_aa: CASTLFKGQPSNYGYTF; cdr3_nt: TGTGCCAGCACCCTCTTTAAAGGACAACCCTCTAACTATGGCTACACCTTC
d_call: .; j_call: TRBJ2-1; v_call: TRBV5-1; clone_size: .; cdr3_aa: CASSLVGGGDPEQFF; cdr3_nt: TGCGCCAGCAGCTTGGTCGGAGGAGGCGACCCAGAGCAGTTCTTC
d_call: .; j_call: TRBJ1-1; v_call: TRBV19; clone_size: .; cdr3_aa: CASSIYRKNTEAFF; cdr3_nt: TGTGCCAGTAGTATATACAGGAAGAACACTGAAGCTTTCTTT
d_call: TRBD1; j_call: TRBJ1-5; v_call: TRBV4-2; clone_size: .; cdr3_aa: CASSQVQGADQPQHF; cdr3_nt: TGTGCCAGCAGCCAAGTACAGGGGGCGGATCAGCCCCAGCATTTT
d_call: TRBD2; j_call: TRBJ2-1; v_call: TRBV28; clone_size: .; cdr3_aa: CASSLAGVSPNEQFF; cdr3_nt: TGTGCCAGCAGCCTAGCGGGGGTATCCCCGAATGAGCAGTTCTTC
d_call: TRBD2; j_call: TRBJ2-5; v_call: TRBV7-3; clone_size: few; cdr3_aa: CASRRTSGSWQETQYF; cdr3_nt: TGTGCCAGCAGGAGGACTAGCGGGAGTTGGCAAGAGACCCAGTACTTC
d_call: TRBD2; j_call: TRBJ2-1; v_call: TRBV25-1; clone_size: .; cdr3_aa: CASSEWRGSYNEQFF; cdr3_nt: TGTGCCAGCAGTGAATGGCGCGGGAGCTACAATGAGCAGTTCTTC
d_call: .; j_call: TRBJ1-4; v_call: TRBV5-8; clone_size: few; cdr3_aa: CASSLQVFGEKLFF; cdr3_nt: TGTGCCAGCAGCTTACAGGTCTTCGGTGAAAAACTGTTTTTT
d_call: .; j_call: TRBJ1-5; v_call: TRBV7-2; clone_size: few; cdr3_aa: CASSSSGNQPQHF; cdr3_nt: TGTGCCAGCAGCTCCTCAGGGAATCAGCCCCAGCATTTT
d_call: .; j_call: TRBJ1-1; v_call: TRBV5-1; clone_size: few; cdr3_aa: CASSHEERLPEAFF; cdr3_nt: TGCGCCAGCAGTCACGAGGAGAGATTGCCTGAAGCTTTCTTT
d_call: TRBD2; j_call: TRBJ2-7; v_call: TRBV6-6; clone_size: .; cdr3_aa: CASSSGGRAHEQYF; cdr3_nt: TGTGCCAGCAGTTCGGGCGGGAGGGCTCACGAGCAGTACTTC
d_call: .; j_call: TRBJ1-1; v_call: TRBV28; clone_size: .; cdr3_aa: CASIMGGVWMNTEAFF; cdr3_nt: TGTGCCAGCATCATGGGGGGGGTTTGGATGAACACTGAAGCTTTCTTT
d_call: .; j_call: TRBJ1-2; v_call: TRBV7-2; clone_size: .; cdr3_aa: CASSLSSLYGYTF; cdr3_nt: TGTGCCAGCAGCCTGAGTTCTCTCTATGGCTACACCTTC
d_call: TRBD1; j_call: TRBJ2-7; v_call: TRBV5-1; clone_size: .; cdr3_aa: CASSPDRVAYEQYF; cdr3_nt: TGCGCCAGCAGCCCGGACAGGGTTGCCTACGAGCAGTACTTC
d_call: TRBD1; j_call: TRBJ2-6; v_call: TRBV19; clone_size: .; cdr3_aa: CASSTDSRGQRRLGANVLTF; cdr3_nt: TGTGCCAGTAGTACGGACTCAAGGGGACAGCGAAGGTTAGGGGCCAACGTCCTGACTTTC
d_call: TRBD2; j_call: TRBJ2-6; v_call: TRBV28; clone_size: .; cdr3_aa: CASSSSGSRPGANVLTF; cdr3_nt: TGTGCCAGCAGTAGTAGCGGGAGTAGGCCTGGGGCCAACGTCCTGACTTTC
d_call: .; j_call: TRBJ2-7; v_call: TRBV15; clone_size: few; cdr3_aa: CATSRVESYEQYF; cdr3_nt: TGTGCCACCAGCAGAGTTGAGAGCTACGAGCAGTACTTC
d_call: .; j_call: TRBJ1-5; v_call: TRBV19; clone_size: .; cdr3_aa: CASSFPSGRRRVGNQPQHF; cdr3_nt: TGTGCCAGTAGTTTTCCCTCAGGACGGAGGAGGGTAGGCAATCAGCCCCAGCATTTT
d_call: .; j_call: TRBJ1-1; v_call: TRBV9; clone_size: .; cdr3_aa: CASSVVGRHRGSRNTEAFF; cdr3_nt: TGTGCCAGCAGCGTAGTAGGCCGGCATCGGGGGTCTCGGAACACTGAAGCTTTCTTT
d_call: .; j_call: TRBJ1-1; v_call: TRBV5-1; clone_size: .; cdr3_aa: CASSLQGYNTEAFF; cdr3_nt: TGCGCCAGCAGCTTGCAGGGATACAACACTGAAGCTTTCTTT
d_call: .; j_call: TRBJ1-1; v_call: TRBV25-1; clone_size: .; cdr3_aa: CASSLQGSEAFF; cdr3_nt: TGTGCCAGCAGTTTACAGGGATCTGAAGCTTTCTTT
d_call: .; j_call: TRBJ2-1; v_call: TRBV21-1; clone_size: .; cdr3_aa: CASSKAPGEQFF; cdr3_nt: TGTGCCAGCAGCAAAGCTCCAGGGGAGCAGTTCTTC
d_call: .; j_call: TRBJ1-5; v_call: TRBV28; clone_size: .; cdr3_aa: CASSGGQPQHF; cdr3_nt: TGTGCCAGCAGTGGCGGTCAGCCCCAGCATTTT
d_call: .; j_call: TRBJ2-3; v_call: TRBV6-1; clone_size: .; cdr3_aa: CASSLTPSPTDTQYF; cdr3_nt: TGTGCCAGCAGCTTGACTCCTTCCCCCACAGATACGCAGTATTTT
d_call: TRBD1; j_call: TRBJ2-1; v_call: TRBV6-1; clone_size: few; cdr3_aa: CASSEAGQGTNEQFF; cdr3_nt: TGTGCCAGCAGTGAAGCTGGACAGGGGACAAATGAGCAGTTCTTC
d_call: .; j_call: TRBJ2-2; v_call: TRBV13; clone_size: .; cdr3_aa: CASSSQGPGELFF; cdr3_nt: TGTGCCAGCAGCTCGCAGGGGCCCGGGGAGCTGTTTTTT
d_call: .; j_call: TRBJ1-3; v_call: TRBV29-1; clone_size: few; cdr3_aa: CSVRGGTGNTIYF; cdr3_nt: TGCAGCGTCCGGGGGGGGACTGGAAACACCATATATTTT
d_call: .; j_call: TRBJ1-1; v_call: TRBV5-1; clone_size: .; cdr3_aa: CASGRGTVRNTEAFF; cdr3_nt: TGCGCCAGCGGGAGGGGCACCGTTAGGAACACTGAAGCTTTCTTT
d_call: TRBD1; j_call: TRBJ2-7; v_call: TRBV29-1; clone_size: .; cdr3_aa: CSVSGTGNYEQYF; cdr3_nt: TGCAGCGTCTCCGGGACAGGGAACTACGAGCAGTACTTC
d_call: .; j_call: TRBJ1-1; v_call: TRBV18; clone_size: .; cdr3_aa: CASSPTYAGGGNTEAFF; cdr3_nt: TGTGCCAGCTCACCTACTTATGCGGGCGGAGGGAACACTGAAGCTTTCTTT
d_call: TRBD2; j_call: TRBJ2-2; v_call: TRBV9; clone_size: .; cdr3_aa: CASSEGGLAGGTGELFF; cdr3_nt: TGTGCCAGCAGCGAGGGGGGACTAGCGGGAGGCACCGGGGAGCTGTTTTTT
d_call: .; j_call: TRBJ1-5; v_call: TRBV5-1; clone_size: .; cdr3_aa: CASSLDSTQPQHF; cdr3_nt: TGCGCCAGCAGCTTGGACAGTACTCAGCCCCAGCATTTT
d_call: TRBD2; j_call: TRBJ2-3; v_call: TRBV28; clone_size: .; cdr3_aa: CASSLLAGVRADTQYF; cdr3_nt: TGTGCCAGCAGTTTGCTTGCGGGAGTCAGGGCAGATACGCAGTATTTT
d_call: .; j_call: TRBJ2-6; v_call: TRBV9; clone_size: .; cdr3_aa: CASSVTGANVLTF; cdr3_nt: TGTGCCAGCAGCGTTACTGGGGCCAACGTCCTGACTTTC
d_call: TRBD2; j_call: TRBJ2-2; v_call: TRBV5-7; clone_size: .; cdr3_aa: CASSLLVGRAVEELFF; cdr3_nt: TGTGCCAGCAGCTTGCTTGTCGGGAGGGCCGTTGAGGAGCTGTTTTTT
d_call: TRBD2; j_call: TRBJ2-7; v_call: TRBV9; clone_size: few; cdr3_aa: CASSEQGLASYEQYF; cdr3_nt: TGTGCCAGCAGCGAACAAGGACTAGCCTCCTACGAGCAGTACTTC
d_call: .; j_call: TRBJ1-2; v_call: TRBV30; clone_size: .; cdr3_aa: CAWSDRLGGERTNYGYTF; cdr3_nt: TGTGCCTGGTCCGACCGACTAGGAGGGGAGCGCACTAACTATGGCTACACCTTC
d_call: .; j_call: TRBJ1-1; v_call: TRBV6-1; clone_size: few; cdr3_aa: CASSEALRSDSLNTEAFF; cdr3_nt: TGTGCCAGCAGTGAAGCGCTTCGATCAGACAGTTTGAACACTGAAGCTTTCTTT
d_call: .; j_call: TRBJ2-1; v_call: TRBV5-4; clone_size: .; cdr3_aa: CASSPVIVSGVSYNEQFF; cdr3_nt: TGTGCCAGCAGCCCCGTAATCGTCTCGGGAGTGTCATACAATGAGCAGTTCTTC
d_call: TRBD2; j_call: TRBJ2-7; v_call: TRBV6-5; clone_size: .; cdr3_aa: CASSYTGRAILEQYF; cdr3_nt: TGTGCCAGCAGTTACACGGGGAGGGCTATCCTCGAGCAGTACTTC